This T cell receptor (beta chain) derives from a study of CD8 T cells in Susac syndrome. An input of 0.5 to 1 ug of RNA was subjected to reverse transcription using random hexamers. TCRdb redid the calling of the immunoSEQ multiplex PCR reads with MiXCR, one entry per CDR3 protein. Of about 170,000 distinct CDR3 sequences in the sample, 90% to 96% were seen once. With 5 bases removed from V and 2 bases from J, the gap between germline ends came to 17 bases. The CDR3 runs to 16 residues. The gene calls are TRBV12-3 or TRBV12-4 and TRBJ2-3; D is uncertain. This TCR came from a human donor with Susac syndrome. The sample was CD4+ T cells from PBMCs. CDR3 nucleotide sequence: TGTGCCAGCAGTCCAGCCACCCGCGGCTCCACAGATACGCAGTATTTT. Translation: CASSPATRGSTDTQYF.